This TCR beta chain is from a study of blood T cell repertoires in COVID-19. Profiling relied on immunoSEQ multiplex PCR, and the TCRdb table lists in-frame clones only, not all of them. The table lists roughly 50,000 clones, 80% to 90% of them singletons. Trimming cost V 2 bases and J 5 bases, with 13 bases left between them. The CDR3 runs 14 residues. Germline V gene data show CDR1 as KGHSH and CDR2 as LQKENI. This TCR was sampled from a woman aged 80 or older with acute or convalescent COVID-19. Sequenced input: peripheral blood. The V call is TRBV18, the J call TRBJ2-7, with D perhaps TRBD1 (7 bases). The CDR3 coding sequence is TGTGCCAGCTCACCATTCCAGGGGGAGGACGAGCAGTACTTC. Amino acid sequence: CASSPFQGEDEQYF.